The 21 T cell receptor beta chains in this list originate from one sample, sequenced in a study of blood T cell repertoires in COVID-19. TCRdb keeps only in-frame clones here, not all; method: immunoSEQ multiplex PCR. The sample yields roughly 300,000 clones, around 84% seen once. The sequencing sample was made of PBMCs or T cells enriched from blood (not recorded which). These TCRs come from a woman between 18 and 29 years old who had recovered from COVID-19.

V gene TRBV2 combines with J gene TRBJ2-5; TRBD2 aligns across 10 bases. Germline lookup yields CDR1 SNHLY and CDR2 FYNNEI. V was clipped by 1 base and J by 3 bases; unmatched bases: 5. The CDR3 loop spans 16 amino acids. DNA for the CDR3: TGTGCCAGCAGTGAAGGGAGCGGGGGGGCTAAAGAGACCCAGTACTTC. Translated, it gives CASSEGSGGAKETQYF.

The rearrangement uses TRBV19 and TRBJ2-2; possible D gene TRBD2, 5 bases. Trimming left V 6 bases short and J 5 bases short, with 16 bases between. Germline-derived CDR1 and CDR2 are LNHDA and SQIVND (reference sequence). The CDR3 runs 15 residues. In DNA form, the CDR3 reads TGTGCCAGTAGCGAACTAGGGCCCTTAACCGGGGAGCTGTTTTTT. Translation: CASSELGPLTGELFF.

CDR3 protein: CASSQDLYNRGGEQYF. DNA for the CDR3: TGTGCCAGCAGCCAAGATTTGTACAACAGGGGCGGCGAGCAGTACTTC. V gene TRBV3-1 (or the pseudogene TRBV3-2) combines with J gene TRBJ2-7; 7 bases match TRBD1. V lost 0 bases and J lost 6; bases outside the gene matches: 11. Germline CDR1 reads LGHDT; CDR2 reads YNNKEL (reference sequence). This CDR3 has 16 amino acids.

The rearrangement uses TRBV27 and TRBJ2-7, with D tentatively TRBD1 (6 bases). The CDR3 consists of 12 residues. Per the germline V gene, CDR1 is MNHEY and CDR2 is SMNVEV (reference sequence). The V gene lost 5 bases and the J gene lost 7 bases, with 12 bases spanning the gap. Written as DNA, the CDR3 is TGTGCCAGCAGTCCACAGGGCAAGGAGCAGTACTTC. Its protein product is CASSPQGKEQYF.

The chain has TRBV7-8 and TRBJ2-7, with D maybe TRBD2 (6 bases). The length of the CDR3 is 16 residues. V lost 4 bases, J lost 7 bases, and 23 bases lay in between. Per the germline V gene, CDR1 is SGHVS and CDR2 is FQNEAQ. The CDR3 loop is CASSSPRGPIGGEQYF. The CDR3 nucleotides read TGTGCCAGCAGCTCGCCAAGGGGACCGATCGGGGGAGAGCAGTACTTC.

The genes are TRBV7-3 and TRBJ1-2, with 11 nucleotides matching TRBD1. CDR3 length: 18 amino acids. The germline V gene has CDR1 SGHTA and CDR2 FQGTGA. V gave up 2 bases and J gave up 4 bases; unmatched junction bases: 12. Here the CDR3 DNA reads TGTGCCAGCAGCTTACGCCGGCCCGGGACAGGGGGTAGCTATGGCTACACCTTC. It is translated as CASSLRRPGTGGSYGYTF. Drawing the rest from reference TRBV7-3 and TRBJ1-2, the complete variable domain is GAGVSQTPSNKVTEKGKYVELRCDPISGHTALYWYRQSLGQGPEFLIYFQGTGAADDSGLPNDRFFAVRPEGSVSTLKIQRTERGDSAVYLCASSLRRPGTGGSYGYTFGSGTRLTVV.

In this sample, this clone turned up a few times. The chain uses TRBV12-3 or TRBV12-4 and TRBJ1-2; D gene ambiguous. This CDR3 is built from 13 residues. V was clipped by 5 bases and J by 8 bases, with 15 bases between them. Here the CDR3 reads CASSQAPRWGYTF. The CDR3 nucleotides read TGTGCCAGCAGTCAGGCTCCGCGATGGGGCTACACCTTC.

The J gene is TRBJ1-5, the V gene TRBV10-2, with TRBD1 matching 8 bases. V shed 8 bases, J shed 6 bases, and the junction held 6 bases outside the gene matches. Germline CDR1 and CDR2: WSHSY and SAAADI. The CDR3 spans 13 residues. Written as DNA, the CDR3 is TGCGCCAGCCAGACAGGGGTTGGTCAGCCCCAGCATTTT. Its translation is CASQTGVGQPQHF.

The chain uses TRBV6-5 and TRBJ1-4; 9 bases line up with TRBD1. The CDR3 totals 15 residues. The germline V gene has CDR1 MNHEY and CDR2 SVGAGI. Trimming cost V 5 bases and J 5 bases; bases outside gene matches: 6. The CDR3 reads CASSRRTGENEKLFF. In nucleotides, the CDR3 is TGTGCCAGCAGTCGGCGGACAGGGGAAAATGAAAAACTGTTTTTT.

The chain links TRBV2 to TRBJ1-5; no reliable D call. The V gene's germline CDR1 is SNHLY and CDR2 FYNNEI. The CDR3 spans 16 residues. Trimming cost V 1 base and J 0 bases, with 10 bases left between them. CDR3 sequence: CASSEEEFYSNQPQHF. The CDR3 coding sequence is TGTGCCAGCAGTGAAGAGGAGTTTTATAGCAATCAGCCCCAGCATTTT.

Worth noting for this clone: The same CDR3 also results from other DNA sequences found in this sample. The chain links TRBV7-9 to TRBJ1-1; the D gene is possibly TRBD1 (5 bases). Trimming took off 1 base at V and 4 bases at J, with 10 bases between the two ends. The germline V gene encodes CDR1 SEHNR and CDR2 FQNEAQ (reference sequence). This CDR3 region has 14 residues. The CDR3 here is CASSLVSRATEAFF. CDR3 coding DNA: TGTGCCAGCAGCTTAGTATCCAGGGCCACTGAAGCTTTCTTT.

This chain connects TRBV19 to TRBJ1-1; D uncertain. CDR1 and CDR2 (germline): LNHDA, SQIVND (reference sequence). The length of the CDR3 is 11 residues. Trimming took off 6 bases at V and 1 base at J, with 3 bases between the two ends. This chain's CDR3 is CASRRNTEAFF. CDR3 coding DNA: TGTGCCAGTAGGAGGAACACTGAAGCTTTCTTT. Filled out from reference TRBV19 and TRBJ1-1, the complete variable domain reads DGGITQSPKYLFRKEGQNVTLSCEQNLNHDAMYWYRQDPGQGLRLIYYSQIVNDFQKGDIAEGYSVSREKKESFPLTVTSAQKNPTAFYLCASRRNTEAFFGQGTRLTVV.

This CDR3 reads CSASVASGGYFFTDTQYF. The DNA for the CDR3 is TGCAGTGCTAGTGTGGCTAGCGGGGGTTACTTCTTCACAGATACGCAGTATTTT. The V and J genes are TRBV20-1 and TRBJ2-3; TRBD2 aligns across 10 bases. This CDR3 is 18 amino acids long. V trimming: 3 bases; J trimming: 2 bases; junction bases outside the gene matches: 14. CDR1 and CDR2 (germline): DFQATT, SNEGSKA (reference sequence).

The chain uses TRBV2 and TRBJ1-1; perhaps TRBD1 as D (6 bases). Trimming pared 7 bases from V and 1 base from J, leaving 13 bases between. From germline, CDR1 is SNHLY and CDR2 FYNNEI. The CDR3 has 14 residues. In DNA form, the CDR3 reads TGTGCCAGCACCCACGGACAGAGGAACACTGAAGCTTTCTTT. Translated, it gives CASTHGQRNTEAFF. The entire variable domain, with the rest obtained from reference TRBV2 and TRBJ1-1, is as follows: EPEVTQTPSHQVTQMGQEVILRCVPISNHLYFYWYRQILGQKVEFLVSFYNNEISEKSEIFDDQFSVERPDGSNFTLKIRSTKLEDSAMYFCASTHGQRNTEAFFGQGTRLTVV.

This chain links TRBV2 with TRBJ1-2, with 10 nucleotides matching TRBD1. The length of the CDR3 is 15 residues. V trimming: 6 bases; J trimming: 1 base; junction bases outside the gene matches: 5. Germline CDR1 is SNHLY and CDR2 is FYNNEI. CDR3 residues: CASRNGQGVNYGYTF. CDR3 nucleotides: TGTGCCAGCAGGAACGGACAGGGGGTTAACTATGGCTACACCTTC.

V gene TRBV10-3 combines with J gene TRBJ1-1, with D possibly being TRBD1 (5 bases). Trimming took off 4 bases at V and 2 bases at J, with 11 bases between the two ends. Germline-derived CDR1 and CDR2 are ENHRY and SYGVKD. The CDR3 covers 14 residues. CDR3 DNA: TGTGCCATCAGTGGTGGGGCGCGCAACACTGAAGCTTTCTTT. Residues: CAISGGARNTEAFF.

The chain is built from TRBV7-3 and TRBJ1-1; D uncertain. The CDR3 sequence is 16 residues long. CDR1 is SGHTA, CDR2 FQGTGA, per germline. The V end was cut by 1 base, the J end by 1 base, with 13 bases between. CDR3 region: CASSLMGAGRNTEAFF. CDR3 nucleotide sequence: TGTGCCAGCAGCTTAATGGGTGCAGGTCGGAACACTGAAGCTTTCTTT. Complete variable domain (other parts from reference TRBV7-3 and TRBJ1-1): GAGVSQTPSNKVTEKGKYVELRCDPISGHTALYWYRQSLGQGPEFLIYFQGTGAADDSGLPNDRFFAVRPEGSVSTLKIQRTERGDSAVYLCASSLMGAGRNTEAFFGQGTRLTVV.

The rearrangement joins TRBV24-1 to TRBJ2-2; possible D gene TRBD2, 5 bases. The CDR3 runs to 15 residues. The germline gives CDR1 KGHDR, CDR2 SFDVKD. The V gene lost 7 bases and the J gene lost 5 bases, with 16 bases spanning the gap. The CDR3 here is CATRNFGIPTGELFF. Here the CDR3 DNA reads TGTGCCACCAGGAACTTCGGGATTCCGACCGGGGAGCTGTTTTTT.

The rearrangement joins TRBV5-1 to TRBJ2-5; 9 bases agree with TRBD1. Germline lookup yields CDR1 SGHRS and CDR2 YFSETQ. CDR3 length: 14 amino acids. V trimming: 4 bases; J trimming: 4 bases; junction bases outside the gene matches: 5. For the CDR3, the DNA is TGCGCCAGCAGCCCCCCGACAGGGGGAGAGACCCAGTACTTC. Translating gives CASSPPTGGETQYF.

J is TRBJ1-5 and V is TRBV6-5; D ambiguous. The CDR3 is 15 amino acids. CDR1 is MNHEY and CDR2 is SVGAGI in the germline V gene. Trimming removed 7 bases at V and 4 bases at J, with 17 bases between. CDR3 loop: CASNSRGSLNQPQHF. In DNA, the CDR3 is TGTGCCAGCAATAGCAGAGGGTCTCTGAATCAGCCCCAGCATTTT.

The sample holds one count of this clone. This CDR3 is CASSLSGGLQPQHF. In nucleotides, the CDR3 is TGTGCCAGCAGTCTATCAGGGGGGCTTCAGCCCCAGCATTTT. The rearrangement uses TRBV28 and TRBJ1-5; the match to TRBD1 covers 7 bases. V was clipped by 5 bases and J by 6 bases; unmatched bases: 7. CDR3 length: 14 amino acids. Germline V gives CDR1 MDHEN, CDR2 SYDVKM.